This is a list of T cell receptor beta chains from one sample in a study of blood T cell repertoires in COVID-19. Profiling relied on immunoSEQ multiplex PCR, and the TCRdb table lists in-frame clones only, not all of them. This sample has around 110,000 clones, with 86% found just once. Specimen: peripheral blood. The source of these receptors is a man in his forties with acute or convalescent COVID-19. Both conserved end residues are part of each CDR3. Fields, in order: D gene, V gene, J gene, clone size, CDR3 protein, CDR3 DNA. D genes are given only for firm matches. Clone size, where shown, is once, few, many, or a class for clones that have expanded.

TRBD1	TRBV10-3	TRBJ2-3	.	CAISSGQADTQYF	TGTGCCATCAGTTCCGGACAGGCCGATACGCAGTATTTT
TRBD2	TRBV9	TRBJ2-2	.	CASSPGWLAGGRTGELFF	TGTGCCAGCAGCCCCGGTTGGTTAGCGGGGGGGAGGACCGGGGAGCTGTTTTTT
.	TRBV13	TRBJ1-2	once	CASSHLGVYGYTF	TGTGCCAGCAGCCACTTAGGGGTCTATGGCTACACCTTC
.	TRBV4-1	TRBJ1-4	.	CASSPQGGVGEKLFF	TGCGCCAGCAGCCCTCAGGGAGGGGTGGGTGAAAAACTGTTTTTT
.	TRBV3-1/TRBV3-2	TRBJ1-1	.	CASSQVAGFSNTEAFF	TGTGCCAGCAGCCAAGTGGCAGGGTTTTCGAACACTGAAGCTTTCTTT
.	TRBV30	TRBJ1-5	few	CAWSFPGRNQPQHF	TGTGCCTGGAGTTTTCCCGGGAGGAATCAGCCCCAGCATTTT
.	TRBV5-8	TRBJ1-2	.	CASSATGFYGYTF	TGTGCCAGCAGCGCTACAGGGTTCTATGGCTACACCTTC
.	TRBV4-2	TRBJ1-2	few	CASSQGNSYGYTF	TGTGCCAGCAGCCAAGGGAACAGCTATGGCTACACCTTC
.	TRBV2	TRBJ1-5	.	CASSSQVNQPQHF	TGTGCCAGCAGTTCGCAGGTCAATCAGCCCCAGCATTTT
.	TRBV19	TRBJ1-2	.	CASSTLGRPPDYGYTF	TGTGCCAGTAGTACTCTGGGGCGCCCGCCGGACTATGGCTACACCTTC
.	TRBV2	TRBJ1-2	.	CASRGRQRSFSNYGYTF	TGTGCCAGCAGGGGTCGACAGCGATCCTTTTCTAACTATGGCTACACCTTC
.	TRBV19	TRBJ1-5	once	CASSNAGEGQPQHF	TGTGCCAGTAGTAACGCAGGGGAGGGACAGCCCCAGCATTTT
TRBD2	TRBV5-6	TRBJ2-7	.	CASSLKPGTSGDYEQYF	TGTGCCAGCAGCTTAAAACCGGGGACTAGCGGGGACTACGAGCAGTACTTC
.	TRBV9	TRBJ1-1	.	CASSITGNTEAFF	TGTGCCAGCAGCATTACAGGGAACACTGAAGCTTTCTTT
.	TRBV19	TRBJ1-5	.	CASSIDAGDQPQHF	TGTGCCAGTAGTATAGACGCGGGGGATCAGCCCCAGCATTTT
TRBD2	TRBV18	TRBJ2-2	.	CASSLQTSGGAGELFF	TGTGCCAGCTCACTACAGACTAGCGGGGGAGCCGGGGAGCTGTTTTTT
TRBD1	TRBV7-9	TRBJ2-1	.	CASSSGTGAFDEQFF	TGTGCCAGCAGTTCCGGGACAGGGGCGTTCGATGAGCAGTTCTTC
TRBD2	TRBV19	TRBJ2-7	.	CASSIKAGAFGYEQYF	TGTGCCAGTAGTATTAAAGCGGGAGCTTTTGGGTACGAGCAGTACTTC
.	TRBV19	TRBJ2-3	.	CASSIIQGGTDTQYF	TGTGCCAGTAGTATCATACAGGGCGGCACAGATACGCAGTATTTT
TRBD2	TRBV19	TRBJ2-7	.	CASSIGTSATYEQYF	TGTGCCAGTAGTATCGGGACTAGCGCAACCTACGAGCAGTACTTC
TRBD2	TRBV15	TRBJ2-5	.	CATSSQPLAGGGQETQYF	TGTGCCACCAGCTCCCAACCGCTAGCGGGAGGAGGTCAAGAGACCCAGTACTTC
.	TRBV5-4	TRBJ1-1	.	CASSPTGGWDTEAFF	TGTGCCAGCAGCCCGACAGGTGGGTGGGACACTGAAGCTTTCTTT
.	TRBV27	TRBJ1-6	.	CASKGRHHNSPLHF	TGTGCCAGCAAGGGGCGTCATCATAATTCACCCCTCCACTTT
.	TRBV4-3	TRBJ1-4	.	CASSQDSTNEKLFF	TGCGCCAGCAGCCAAGATTCTACTAATGAAAAACTGTTTTTT
.	TRBV5-1	TRBJ2-2	medium-sized	CASSSRTSTNTGELFF	TGCGCCAGCAGCTCAAGGACTTCCACGAACACCGGGGAGCTGTTTTTT
TRBD1	TRBV23-1	TRBJ1-6	few	CASDAQGASNSPLHF	TGCGCCAGCGACGCACAGGGGGCTAGTAATTCACCCCTCCACTTT
TRBD2	TRBV10-1	TRBJ2-1	few	CASSESRPGLEVDEQFF	TGCGCCAGCAGTGAGTCGCGTCCGGGACTAGAAGTAGATGAGCAGTTCTTC
TRBD2	TRBV23-1	TRBJ2-3	once	CASSLLRGGGTDTQYF	TGCGCCAGCAGCCTCCTCCGCGGGGGGGGGACAGATACGCAGTATTTT
TRBD2	TRBV30	TRBJ2-3	.	CAWRLGGRASDTQYF	TGTGCCTGGAGGTTGGGCGGGAGGGCCTCAGATACGCAGTATTTT
TRBD1	TRBV2	TRBJ1-6	once	CASSEDRGISPLHF	TGTGCCAGCAGTGAAGACAGGGGCATTTCACCCCTCCACTTT
.	TRBV5-6	TRBJ2-4	.	CASGIFGIAKNIQYF	TGTGCCAGCGGTATATTCGGGATAGCCAAAAACATTCAGTACTTC
TRBD2	TRBV7-2	TRBJ2-5	.	CASSLKRGGETQYF	TGTGCCAGCAGCTTAAAGCGGGGAGGGGAGACCCAGTACTTC
.	TRBV30	TRBJ1-1	once	CAWKAGFNTEAFF	TGTGCCTGGAAGGCGGGGTTCAACACTGAAGCTTTCTTT